Listed below are T cell receptor beta chains from one sample, sequenced in a study of cytomegalovirus exposure and HLA in healthy donors. Assay: immunoSEQ multiplex PCR; the TCRdb copy retains only in-frame clones and omits some. The repertoire holds 130,000 or so clones, with about three quarters as singletons. Sequencing was carried out using PBMCs. The receptors derive from a middle-aged man in good health and CMV-seropositive. CDR3s include the opening cysteine and the closing phenylalanine or tryptophan. D genes are given only for firm matches. Some rows mark clone size as missing; the rest say once, few, many or name a class of expanded clone.

TRBJ1-5	-	few	15	TRBV7-2	TGTGCCAGCAGCGGAGGGAGGGAAGCTTATCAGCCCCAGCATTTT	CASSGGREAYQPQHF
TRBJ2-2	-	-	17	TRBV7-2	TGTGCCAGCAGCCCGGTGAGGGGGCCGAAGGGGGGCGGGGAGCTGTTTTTT	CASSPVRGPKGGGELFF
TRBJ2-5	TRBD2	-	16	TRBV9	TGTGCCAGCAGCGTAGTTACCAGCGGGGTGATCGAGACCCAGTACTTC	CASSVVTSGVIETQYF
TRBJ2-7	-	few	14	TRBV7-8	TGTGCCAGCAGCTTATCGACAGGTCCCTACGAGCAGTACTTC	CASSLSTGPYEQYF
TRBJ1-2	-	medium-sized	14	TRBV5-1	TGCGCCAGCAGCCCGTCGGACAGTAGAGATGGCTACACCTTC	CASSPSDSRDGYTF
TRBJ2-2	-	-	15	TRBV18	TGTGCCAGCTCAAGGTCGACAGGGAACACCGGGGAGCTGTTTTTT	CASSRSTGNTGELFF
TRBJ2-3	-	-	15	TRBV11-2	TGTGCCAGCAGCTTGGCGGGACCTAGCACAGATACGCAGTATTTT	CASSLAGPSTDTQYF
TRBJ2-1	TRBD1	-	14	TRBV19	TGTGCCAGTAGTATAGGGGTGACAGGGTGGGAGCAGTTCTTC	CASSIGVTGWEQFF
TRBJ2-7	TRBD2	few	13	TRBV10-3	TGTGCCATCAAGCGGGCTAGCGGCTACGAGCAGTACTTC	CAIKRASGYEQYF
TRBJ1-1	-	once	11	TRBV2	TGTGCCAGCAGAGACTGGACTGAAGCTTTCTTT	CASRDWTEAFF
TRBJ1-2	TRBD1	-	13	TRBV29-1	TGCAGCGTTGGGACAGGGGGAAACTATGGCTACACCTTC	CSVGTGGNYGYTF
TRBJ2-5	TRBD1	-	13	TRBV6-1	TGTGCCAGCAGGACTGGACAGGGGGAGACCCAGTACTTC	CASRTGQGETQYF
TRBJ2-3	-	-	15	TRBV12-5	TGTGCTAGTGGTTTGAGAGGCGGGAGCACAGATACGCAGTATTTT	CASGLRGGSTDTQYF
TRBJ2-1	-	-	14	TRBV6-1	TGTGCCAGCTTAACTGTTAACCAGGGCACTGAGCAGTTCTTC	CASLTVNQGTEQFF
TRBJ1-4	TRBD1	-	15	TRBV7-6	TGTGCCAGCAGCTTAGAGGACAGGGGTAATGAAAAACTGTTTTTT	CASSLEDRGNEKLFF
TRBJ2-2	TRBD1	-	16	TRBV19	TGTGCCAGTAGTATGAGACAGGGGGTGCTGATACGGGAGCTGTTTTTT	CASSMRQGVLIRELFF
TRBJ1-5	-	few	14	TRBV2	TGTGCCAGCAGTGAAGGGGACATCAATCAGCCCCAGCATTTT	CASSEGDINQPQHF
TRBJ1-6	TRBD1	-	16	TRBV7-8	TGTGCCAGCAGCTTAGGGAGGACAGGTGGTAATTCACCCCTCCACTTT	CASSLGRTGGNSPLHF
TRBJ2-3	TRBD2	-	17	TRBV5-4	TGTGCCAGCAGACCGAAGGCGGGAGGGCGAAGCACAGATACGCAGTATTTT	CASRPKAGGRSTDTQYF
TRBJ1-2	-	-	14	TRBV28	TGTGCCAGCAGCCAAAGCGGTAGTAACTATGGCTACACCTTC	CASSQSGSNYGYTF
TRBJ1-2	TRBD1	-	16	TRBV28	TGTGCCAGCAGTCTGACCGGACAGGGGGCTAACTATGGCTACACCTTC	CASSLTGQGANYGYTF
TRBJ2-3	-	few	11	TRBV6-6	TGTGCCAGCAGTTTAGTAGATACGCAGTATTTT	CASSLVDTQYF
TRBJ2-1	TRBD2	-	14	TRBV7-6	TGTGCCAGCAGCTTGGCTAGCGGGGTGTGGGATCAGTTCTTC	CASSLASGVWDQFF
TRBJ1-2	-	-	12	TRBV28	TGTGCCAGCAGCCCCCCCGTCTATGGCTACACCTTC	CASSPPVYGYTF
TRBJ2-3	-	-	22	TRBV13	TGTGCCAGCAGCTTAGGGACAGGTCGTTATGGGGGACTAAACTCTACTAGGAATACGCAGTATTTT	CASSLGTGRYGGLNSTRNTQYF
TRBJ1-5	-	once	14	TRBV19	TGTGCCAGTCTTAGCCAAAATCGCAATCAGCCCCAGCATTTT	CASLSQNRNQPQHF
TRBJ1-5	-	-	18	TRBV27	TGTGCCAGCAGTCCTCTCGGGACAACGGTCGCTGGGAATCAGCCCCAGCATTTT	CASSPLGTTVAGNQPQHF
TRBJ2-1	-	-	14	TRBV15	TGTGCCACCAGCAGAATAATACTAGCACCTGAGCAGTTCTTC	CATSRIILAPEQFF
TRBJ1-2	-	-	14	TRBV11-2	TGTGCCAGCAGCTCCCTCGGACAGCACTATGGCTACACCTTC	CASSSLGQHYGYTF
TRBJ2-7	TRBD2	-	14	TRBV6-1	TGTGCCAGCTTAAAAACTAGCGGGAGTTGCGAGCAGTACTTC	CASLKTSGSCEQYF
TRBJ1-2	TRBD1	-	14	TRBV27	TGTGCCAGCAGTTTTCGACAGGGGGCGAATGGCTACACCTTC	CASSFRQGANGYTF
TRBJ2-7	TRBD2	-	14	TRBV10-2	TGCGCCAGCACCACCCTCGGGGGGGCCAACGAGCAGTACTTC	CASTTLGGANEQYF
TRBJ1-1	-	once	14	TRBV9	TGTGCCAGCAGCGTAGGAGACGAGGACACTGAAGCTTTCTTT	CASSVGDEDTEAFF
TRBJ2-3	TRBD1	-	14	TRBV10-2	TGCGCCAGCCGGATGGACAGGGACACAGATACGCAGTATTTT	CASRMDRDTDTQYF
TRBJ2-7	-	-	11	TRBV10-1	TGCGCCAGCAGTGCAGTTTACGAGCAGTACTTC	CASSAVYEQYF
TRBJ1-1	TRBD1	-	16	TRBV27	TGTGCCAGCAGTTTAAAGGGGGGACAGGGGAGCACTGAAGCTTTCTTT	CASSLKGGQGSTEAFF
TRBJ1-1	TRBD1	-	15	TRBV18	TGTGCCAGCTCACGGGACAGGGGGTTTTTTGGTGAAGCTTTCTTT	CASSRDRGFFGEAFF
TRBJ1-2	-	-	12	TRBV27	TGTGCCAGCAAAACAGGGCCGGGTGGCTACACCTTC	CASKTGPGGYTF
TRBJ2-3	-	-	15	TRBV5-4	TGTGCCAGCAGCTTCGATTTCGGTTCCACAGATACGCAGTATTTT	CASSFDFGSTDTQYF
TRBJ2-7	-	-	12	TRBV7-9	TGTGCCAGCAGCTTTAATAACAACGAGCAGTACTTC	CASSFNNNEQYF
TRBJ2-7	TRBD1	-	16	TRBV10-3	TGTGCCATCAGTGATCCCAGAAGACAGGGTCTCTACGAGCAGTACTTC	CAISDPRRQGLYEQYF
TRBJ2-1	TRBD2	-	17	TRBV9	TGTGCCAGCAGCGTAGTGGCAACTAGCGGGAGGGACAATGAGCAGTTCTTC	CASSVVATSGRDNEQFF
TRBJ1-5	-	-	13	TRBV28	TGTGCCAGCAGCCTTCCAGGGCTTCAGCCCCAGCATTTT	CASSLPGLQPQHF
TRBJ1-1	-	-	14	TRBV13	TGTGCCAGCAGCTTAGCCAGACTTTACACTGAAGCTTTCTTT	CASSLARLYTEAFF
TRBJ2-3	-	-	15	TRBV7-2	TGTGCCAGCAGCCCCCCAACGACGAGGGGGAATACGCAGTATTTT	CASSPPTTRGNTQYF
TRBJ1-1	TRBD1	-	15	TRBV5-4	TGTGCCAGCAGCTCCGGGGACAGACAGAACACTGAAGCTTTCTTT	CASSSGDRQNTEAFF
TRBJ1-5	-	-	14	TRBV13	TGTGCCAGCAGCTTTTCCGGGAAGAGTCAGCCCCAGCATTTT	CASSFSGKSQPQHF
TRBJ2-7	-	once	11	TRBV25-1	TGTGCCAGCAGTGTATTATCCGAGCAGTACTTC	CASSVLSEQYF
TRBJ2-2	-	-	15	TRBV10-3	TGTGCCATCAGTGAGTCTCAACAGTACACCGGGGAGCTGTTTTTT	CAISESQQYTGELFF
TRBJ2-5	TRBD1	once	15	TRBV7-9	TGTGCCAGCAGCCCGGGACAGGCTCTAGGAGAGACCCAGTACTTC	CASSPGQALGETQYF
TRBJ2-3	-	-	14	TRBV28	TGTGCCAGCAGCTCGGGGGGCTCCGCGACTACGCAGTATTTT	CASSSGGSATTQYF
TRBJ1-2	TRBD1	-	14	TRBV2	TGTGCCAGCACTTGGACAGGGGATGTCTATGGCTACACCTTC	CASTWTGDVYGYTF
TRBJ1-2	TRBD1	-	15	TRBV28	TGTGCCAGCAGTGGATCTGGACAGGGTTTATATGGCTACACCTTC	CASSGSGQGLYGYTF
TRBJ2-7	TRBD2	-	16	TRBV7-2	TGTGCCAGCAGCAGGTCTAGCGGGGGCCGTTACTACGAGCAGTACTTC	CASSRSSGGRYYEQYF
TRBJ2-7	-	-	15	TRBV7-9	TGTGCCAGCAGCCCGCAGGGAACCCCCTCCTACGAGCAGTACTTC	CASSPQGTPSYEQYF
TRBJ1-5	-	-	13	TRBV12-2	TGTGCAAGTCGCCTCAAGCGCAATCAGCCCCAGCATTTT	CASRLKRNQPQHF
TRBJ2-1	TRBD2	-	13	TRBV2	TGTGCCAGCAGTGACAGGCTAGCGGGGGTACGGTTCTTC	CASSDRLAGVRFF
TRBJ1-3	-	few	16	TRBV21-1	TGTGCCAGCAGCAAAGGGGGACAGGGGGCTGGAAACACCATATATTTT	CASSKGGQGAGNTIYF
TRBJ1-5	-	-	15	TRBV5-6	TGTGCCAGCGGCTTGGGGGCCAGGGGCAATCAGCCCCAGCATTTT	CASGLGARGNQPQHF